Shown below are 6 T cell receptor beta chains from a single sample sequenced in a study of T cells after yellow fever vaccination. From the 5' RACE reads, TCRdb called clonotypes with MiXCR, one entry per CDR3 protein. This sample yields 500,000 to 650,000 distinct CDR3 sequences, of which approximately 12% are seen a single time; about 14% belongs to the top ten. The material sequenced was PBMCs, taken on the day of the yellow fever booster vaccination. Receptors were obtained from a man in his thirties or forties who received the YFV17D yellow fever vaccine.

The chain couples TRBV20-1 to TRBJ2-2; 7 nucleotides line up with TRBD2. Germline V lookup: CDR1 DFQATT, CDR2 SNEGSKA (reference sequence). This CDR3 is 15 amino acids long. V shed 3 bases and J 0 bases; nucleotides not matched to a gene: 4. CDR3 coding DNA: TGCAGTGCTAGTTCTAGCGGTTCGAACACCGGGGAGCTGTTTTTT. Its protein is CSASSSGSNTGELFF.

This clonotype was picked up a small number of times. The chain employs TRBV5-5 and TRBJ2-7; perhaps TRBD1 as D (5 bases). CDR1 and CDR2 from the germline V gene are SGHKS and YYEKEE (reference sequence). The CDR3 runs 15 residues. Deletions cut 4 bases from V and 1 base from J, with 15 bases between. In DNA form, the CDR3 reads TGTGCCAGCAGCCCTATTCCGACAGAATCCTACGAGCAGTACTTC. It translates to CASSPIPTESYEQYF.

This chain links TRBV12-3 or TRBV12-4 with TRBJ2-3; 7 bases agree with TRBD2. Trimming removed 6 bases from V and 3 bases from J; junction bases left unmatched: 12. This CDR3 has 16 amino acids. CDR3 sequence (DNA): TGTGCCAGCAGCCAAAGGCCCCGGGGGGAAACAGATACGCAGTATTTT. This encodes CASSQRPRGETDTQYF.

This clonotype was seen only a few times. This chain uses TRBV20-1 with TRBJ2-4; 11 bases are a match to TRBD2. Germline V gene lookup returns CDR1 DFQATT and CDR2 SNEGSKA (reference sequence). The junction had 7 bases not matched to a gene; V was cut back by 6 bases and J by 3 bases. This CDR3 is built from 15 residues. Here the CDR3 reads CSAYTSGRDKNIQYF. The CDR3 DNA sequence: TGCAGTGCGTACACTAGCGGGAGAGACAAAAACATTCAGTACTTC.

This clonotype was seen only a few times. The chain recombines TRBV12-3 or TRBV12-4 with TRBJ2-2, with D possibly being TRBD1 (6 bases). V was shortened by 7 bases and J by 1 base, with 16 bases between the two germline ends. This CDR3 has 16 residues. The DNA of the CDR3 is TGTGCCAGCACCATACCGGACAGAAAGAACACCGGGGAGCTGTTTTTT. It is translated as CASTIPDRKNTGELFF.

CDR3 amino acids: CASSQVRGETEAFF. CDR3 DNA: TGCGCCAGCAGCCAAGTCCGAGGGGAAACTGAAGCTTTCTTT. The chain recombines TRBV4-3 with TRBJ1-1; tentative D call: TRBD1 (5 bases). V lost 1 base and J 5 bases, leaving 11 bases between the germline ends. CDR3 length: 14 residues. Germline values: CDR1 LGHNA, CDR2 YSLEER.